The 18 T cell receptor beta chains below all came from one sample that was sequenced in a study of T cell responses to AZD1222 COVID-19 vaccine. Data came from immunoSEQ multiplex PCR; TCRdb stores just in-frame clones and leaves some out. The sample has 120,000 to 150,000 clones, 91% seen once; the top ten hold 7.5% to 9.5%. This specimen consisted of peripheral blood, obtained 28 days after the second dose of the MenACWY control vaccine. All receptors derive from an adult who received the MenACWY meningococcal vaccine as a control.

The chain joins TRBV9 to TRBJ2-1; 8 positions match TRBD2. The CDR3 length is 15 residues. With V trimmed by 1 base and J by 5 bases, 5 bases remained unmatched. The germline gives CDR1 SGDLS, CDR2 YYNGEE. The CDR3 here is CASSVSLAAHNEQFF. The CDR3 DNA is TGTGCCAGCAGCGTATCACTAGCGGCCCACAATGAGCAGTTCTTC.

This chain uses TRBV5-5 with TRBJ1-2; tentative D call: TRBD1 (5 bases). Deletions cut 4 bases from V and 2 bases from J, with 12 bases between. This CDR3 region has 14 residues. From germline, CDR1 is SGHKS and CDR2 YYEKEE (reference sequence). The CDR3 DNA reads as TGTGCCAGCAGCCTGGATGGGGGGAACTATGGCTACACCTTC. It encodes CASSLDGGNYGYTF.

The table lists this clone with a few counts. The V call is TRBV18, the J call TRBJ1-4, with D possibly being TRBD1 (5 bases). V shed 0 bases and J shed 5 bases, with 10 bases lying between them. The CDR3 extends over 15 amino acids. Germline-derived CDR1 and CDR2 are KGHSH and LQKENI. CDR3 protein: CASSPPHPGNEKLFF. CDR3 DNA sequence: TGTGCCAGCTCACCACCCCACCCAGGGAATGAAAAACTGTTTTTT. The full variable domain, rest sourced from reference TRBV18 and TRBJ1-4, is NAGVMQNPRHLVRRRGQEARLRCSPMKGHSHVYWYRQLPEEGLKFMVYLQKENIIDESGMPKERFSAEFPKEGPSILRIQQVVRGDSAAYFCASSPPHPGNEKLFFGSGTQLSVL.

The gene calls are TRBV28 and TRBJ1-4; D ambiguous. V was pared by 4 bases and J by 3 bases, with 15 bases between. This CDR3 contains 16 residues. CDR1 MDHEN and CDR2 SYDVKM come from the germline V gene. Here the CDR3 reads CASSSPGEKPNEKLFF. CDR3 coding DNA: TGTGCCAGCAGTTCCCCGGGTGAGAAGCCTAATGAAAAACTGTTTTTT.

V is TRBV28 and J is TRBJ2-1, with D hard to call. The CDR3 totals 13 residues. V dropped 3 bases and J dropped 0 bases, with 3 bases sitting between them. Germline V gene sequence: CDR1 MDHEN, CDR2 SYDVKM. Written as DNA, the CDR3 is TGTGCCAGCAGTTTTGGCTCCTACAATGAGCAGTTCTTC. This sequence encodes CASSFGSYNEQFF.

The chain carries TRBV7-6 and TRBJ2-7; D ambiguous. V lost 5 bases and J 0 bases, leaving 14 bases between the germline ends. CDR3 size: 15 residues. Germline-derived CDR1 and CDR2 are SGHVS and FNYEAQ. CDR3 DNA: TGTGCCAGCAGCCAGCTAGGCGGCGTCTCCTACGAGCAGTACTTC. It translates to CASSQLGGVSYEQYF.

CDR3 nucleotides: TGTGCCAGCTCACCAGAGACAGGGTTGACCGGGGAGCTGTTTTTT. Its protein product is CASSPETGLTGELFF. This chain uses TRBV18 with TRBJ2-2; 7 positions match TRBD1. Trimming cost V 2 bases and J 5 bases; bases outside gene matches: 5. The CDR3 covers 15 residues. Germline CDR1 and CDR2: KGHSH and LQKENI.

The chain carries TRBV28 and TRBJ1-2; TRBD1 agrees at 8 bases. This CDR3 contains 13 residues. CDR1 is MDHEN, CDR2 SYDVKM, per germline. Trimming took 7 bases from V and 4 from J; bases not matched to a gene: 5. For the CDR3, the DNA is TGTGCCAGCACAGGGGGCCTCGGCTATGGCTACACCTTC. Encoded protein: CASTGGLGYGYTF.

The V call is TRBV27, the J call TRBJ1-5; 9 positions match TRBD1. Germline CDR1 reads MNHEY; CDR2 reads SMNVEV (reference sequence). The CDR3 extends over 15 amino acids. Trimming took 5 bases from V and 5 from J; bases not matched to a gene: 7. The DNA for the CDR3 is TGTGCCAGCAGTAGGGACAGGGCTTCCCATCAGCCCCAGCATTTT. Residues: CASSRDRASHQPQHF.

In this sample, this clone turned up once. This chain links TRBV10-3 with TRBJ2-3, with 12 bases lining up with TRBD2. Trimming took 0 bases from V and 1 from J; bases not matched to a gene: 2. The germline gives CDR1 ENHRY, CDR2 SYGVKD. The CDR3 totals 17 residues. CDR3 DNA: TGTGCCATCAGTGAGTCAACTAGCGGGAGGCGCACAGATACGCAGTATTTT. This codes for CAISESTSGRRTDTQYF.

The V gene is TRBV6-5, the J gene TRBJ2-3; weak D call: TRBD1 (5 bases). Trimming cost V 6 bases and J 2 bases, with 9 bases left between them. CDR1 is MNHEY, CDR2 SVGAGI, per germline. The CDR3 contains 13 residues. As DNA, the CDR3 is TGTGCCAGCAGACAGACAGACACAGATACGCAGTATTTT. Protein sequence: CASRQTDTDTQYF.

This clone occurred once. The J gene is TRBJ1-6, the V gene TRBV9, with 7 nucleotides matching TRBD1. Germline-derived CDR1 and CDR2 are SGDLS and YYNGEE. This CDR3 spans 16 amino acids. The J segment lost 6 bases and the V segment lost 0 bases, leaving 6 bases of the junction unmatched. CDR3 coding DNA: TGTGCCAGCAGCGTAGCCCCGACAGGGTTTAATTCACCCCTCCACTTT. It codes for CASSVAPTGFNSPLHF.

The chain recombines TRBV7-3 with TRBJ1-1; D unclear. With 0 bases removed from V and 5 bases from J, the gap between germline ends came to 7 bases. CDR1 is SGHTA and CDR2 is FQGTGA in the germline V gene. The CDR3 is 13 amino acids. CDR3 protein: CASSLTQGTEAFF. The CDR3 DNA is TGTGCCAGCAGCTTAACACAAGGGACTGAAGCTTTCTTT.

The CDR3 sequence: CATSSRTAEKLFF. CDR3 bases: TGTGCCACCAGTTCAAGGACAGCTGAAAAACTGTTTTTT. This chain uses TRBV24-1 with TRBJ1-4; D perhaps matches TRBD1 (6 bases). Germline V gene lookup returns CDR1 KGHDR and CDR2 SFDVKD. The germline V and J ends were trimmed by 6 bases and 7 bases, with 11 bases remaining between them. The CDR3 has 13 amino acids.

This sequence joins TRBV2 and TRBJ2-1; D not resolved. CDR1 and CDR2 (germline): SNHLY, FYNNEI. CDR3 length: 11 amino acids. V was pared by 6 bases and J by 8 bases, with 8 bases between. The CDR3 DNA is TGTGCCAGCAGGGAGAATCATGAGCAGTTCTTC. Amino acids: CASRENHEQFF.

The J gene is TRBJ2-5, the V gene TRBV11-3, with 7 bases aligning to TRBD1. The germline gives CDR1 SGHNT, CDR2 YENEEA. With 8 bases clipped from V and 2 bases from J, the junction kept 5 bases outside the gene matches. CDR3 length: 13 amino acids. The CDR3 DNA is TGTGCCAGCTCCCCGGGACAGCAAGAGACCCAGTACTTC. Amino acids: CASSPGQQETQYF.

This clone was counted once. V and J are TRBV24-1 and TRBJ2-1; D is perhaps TRBD1 (6 bases). Trimming removed 3 bases from V and 4 bases from J, with 15 bases in between. The CDR3 is 16 amino acids. Germline CDR1 is KGHDR and CDR2 is SFDVKD. CDR3 sequence reads: CATSDPVLGGYNEQFF. The CDR3 DNA reads as TGTGCCACCAGTGATCCCGTTTTAGGGGGTTACAATGAGCAGTTCTTC.

The chain uses TRBV7-2 and TRBJ1-2; D possibly corresponds to TRBD1 (6 bases). The V gene lost 8 bases and the J gene lost 3 bases, with 13 bases spanning the gap. This CDR3 is built from 13 residues. Germline CDR1 and CDR2: SGHTA and FQGNSA. The CDR3 sequence is CASGGALHYGYTF. DNA for the CDR3: TGTGCCAGCGGGGGGGCTCTGCACTATGGCTACACCTTC.